One TCR beta chain is described in this entry. Participants reported their clinical history, and cohort assignment relied on those reports. All recovered Cohort 3 donors got two negative PCRs, got clearance, or saw symptom resolution. Original processing notes: Amplification with reference gene primers provided the estimates of nucleated cell counts. TCRdb's table, derived via immunoSEQ multiplex PCR, lists solely in-frame clones and lacks some. The V and J calls and clone size come from that table; D and trimming were worked out from the DNA. The repertoire consists of some 210,000 clones, with about 81% occurring once and the leading ten covering 7.5% to 10%. The source of the sample is a study of blood T cell repertoires in COVID-19. Study background: The United States, Italy and Spain provided the acute and convalescent COVID-19 samples.

Germline loops: CDR1 SGHNT, CDR2 YYREEE (reference sequence). This CDR3 comprises 14 residues. The ends were cut back, 2 bases at V and 2 bases at J, with 10 bases in the middle. Sequenced: PBMCs or T cells enriched from blood (not recorded which). This rearrangement joins TRBV5-4 to TRBJ1-2; the D is unclear. This clonotype originated in a man aged 35 to 55 who had recovered from COVID-19. In DNA, the CDR3 is TGTGCCAGCAGCTTATCGGGGAGCAACTATGGCTACACCTTC. This gives the protein CASSLSGSNYGYTF.